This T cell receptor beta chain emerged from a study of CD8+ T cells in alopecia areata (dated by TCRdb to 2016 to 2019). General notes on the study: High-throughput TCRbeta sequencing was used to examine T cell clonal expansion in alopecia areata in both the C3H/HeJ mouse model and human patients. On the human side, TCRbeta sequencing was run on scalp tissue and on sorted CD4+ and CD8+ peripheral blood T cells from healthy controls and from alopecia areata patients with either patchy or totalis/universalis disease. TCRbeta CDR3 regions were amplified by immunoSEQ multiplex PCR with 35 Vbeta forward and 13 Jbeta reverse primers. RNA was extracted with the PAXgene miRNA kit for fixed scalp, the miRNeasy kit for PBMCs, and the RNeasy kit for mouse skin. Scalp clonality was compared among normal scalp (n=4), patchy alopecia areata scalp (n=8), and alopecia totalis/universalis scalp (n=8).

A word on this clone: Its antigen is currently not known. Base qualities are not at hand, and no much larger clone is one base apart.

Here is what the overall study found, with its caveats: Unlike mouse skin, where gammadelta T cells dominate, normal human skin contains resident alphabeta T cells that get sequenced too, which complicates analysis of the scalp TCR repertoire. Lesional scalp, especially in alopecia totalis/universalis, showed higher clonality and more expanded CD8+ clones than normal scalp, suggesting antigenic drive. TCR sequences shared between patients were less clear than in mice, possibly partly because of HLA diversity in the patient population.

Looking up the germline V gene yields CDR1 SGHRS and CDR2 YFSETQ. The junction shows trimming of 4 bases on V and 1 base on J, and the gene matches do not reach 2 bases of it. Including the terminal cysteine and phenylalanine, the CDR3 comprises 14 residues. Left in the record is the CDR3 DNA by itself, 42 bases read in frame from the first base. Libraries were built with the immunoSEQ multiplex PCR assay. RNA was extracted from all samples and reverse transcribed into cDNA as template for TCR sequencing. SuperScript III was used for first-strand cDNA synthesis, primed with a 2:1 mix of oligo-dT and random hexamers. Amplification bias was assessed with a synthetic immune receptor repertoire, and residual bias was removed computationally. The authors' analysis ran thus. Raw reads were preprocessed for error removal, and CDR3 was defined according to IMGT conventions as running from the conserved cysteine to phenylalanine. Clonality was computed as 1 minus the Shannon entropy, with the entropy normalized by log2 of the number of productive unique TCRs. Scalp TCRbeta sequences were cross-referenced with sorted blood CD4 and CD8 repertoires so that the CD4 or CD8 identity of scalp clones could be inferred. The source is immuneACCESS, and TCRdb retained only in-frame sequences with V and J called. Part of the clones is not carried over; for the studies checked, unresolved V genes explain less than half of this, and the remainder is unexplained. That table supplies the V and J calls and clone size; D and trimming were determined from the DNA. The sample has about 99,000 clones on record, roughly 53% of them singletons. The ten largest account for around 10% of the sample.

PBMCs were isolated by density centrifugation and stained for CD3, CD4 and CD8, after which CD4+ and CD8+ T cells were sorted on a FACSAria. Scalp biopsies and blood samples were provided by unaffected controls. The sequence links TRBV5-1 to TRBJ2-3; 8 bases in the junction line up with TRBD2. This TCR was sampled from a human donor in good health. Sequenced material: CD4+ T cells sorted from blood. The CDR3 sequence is CASSRSGGTDTQYF. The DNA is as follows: TGCGCCAGCAGCCGTAGCGGGGGCACAGATACGCAGTATTTT.